Listed below are T cell receptor beta chains from one sample, sequenced in a study of CD8 T cells in ankylosing spondylitis. TCRdb reanalysed the 5' RACE reads using MiXCR and keeps one entry per CDR3 protein. Among roughly 230,000 distinct CDR3 sequences listed, more than 15% were seen once. The material sequenced was blood, either unsorted or a sorted T cell fraction (not recorded which). Receptor source: a male donor with ankylosing spondylitis or in good health (not recorded which). Both conserved end residues are part of each CDR3. The size of a clone is reported for some rows only, either as once, few or many, or as a class for expanded clones.

v_call	clone_size	j_call	cdr3_aa
TRBV25-1	many	TRBJ1-2	CASSKGQGRYYGYTF
TRBV24-1	-	TRBJ2-2	CATSDFPIGAGELFF
TRBV20-1	few	TRBJ2-3	CSAETLAGVRTDTQYF
TRBV29-1	-	TRBJ2-7	CSVEDQASLEQYF
TRBV29-1	-	TRBJ2-3	CSVGGKLGTDTQYF
TRBV7-3	-	TRBJ2-3	CASSLTGAGTDTQYF
TRBV27	-	TRBJ2-7	CASLLRAGGLYEQYF
TRBV5-6	few	TRBJ2-5	CASSLWQGAEETQYF
TRBV29-1	few	TRBJ1-2	CSVPPSGFYGYTF
TRBV6-2/TRBV6-3	-	TRBJ2-7	CASSYDRDYSYEQYF
TRBV7-6	-	TRBJ1-2	CASSLEAGVFYGYTF
TRBV15	many	TRBJ2-2	CATSRALSGANTGELFF
TRBV20-1	few	TRBJ2-7	CSATGDRAYEQYF
TRBV12-3/TRBV12-4	few	TRBJ2-6	CASSFWGAGANVLTF
TRBV7-9	-	TRBJ1-4	CASSLAAGGNEKLFF
TRBV27	-	TRBJ2-2	CASSLSPSGSSGELFF
TRBV5-1	-	TRBJ2-7	CASSLSLAGGAPYEQYF
TRBV4-3	few	TRBJ2-7	CASSQDLRPVIYDEQYF
TRBV10-3	few	TRBJ2-5	CAINPGRTQETQYF
TRBV7-9	once	TRBJ2-7	CASSLRDPPYEQYF
TRBV6-1	few	TRBJ2-7	CASKGTGSGYEQYF
TRBV19	-	TRBJ1-5	CASRIGGLGNQPQHF
TRBV9	many	TRBJ1-6	CASSASGTAHNSPLHF
TRBV12-3/TRBV12-4	many	TRBJ2-3	CASSYSRDTQYF
TRBV5-1	-	TRBJ2-1	CASSLGSWPEQFF
TRBV4-1	-	TRBJ2-3	CASSQGSGADTQYF
TRBV27	many	TRBJ2-7	CASSHRQAPYEQYF
TRBV12-3/TRBV12-4	-	TRBJ2-3	CASSGTSGNTDTQYF
TRBV9	few	TRBJ2-5	CASSASTTEETQYF
TRBV5-1	-	TRBJ2-7	CASSLGRNYEQYF
TRBV6-1	-	TRBJ2-1	CATHWTSSFTYNEQFF
TRBV12-3/TRBV12-4	-	TRBJ2-2	CASQRGKGAGELFF
TRBV7-8	few	TRBJ1-2	CASSVDQGMGGYTF
TRBV2	-	TRBJ2-2	CASWTDLGSRSTGELFF
TRBV4-1	-	TRBJ2-3	CASSSTSGREDTQYF
TRBV20-1	many	TRBJ2-7	CSARSSGLAGGMSYEQYF
TRBV14	-	TRBJ2-2	CASSQEAAAGSTGELFF
TRBV7-9	-	TRBJ1-2	CASSFSGGANGYTF
TRBV6-4	-	TRBJ2-1	CASSDTYNEQFF
TRBV4-2	-	TRBJ2-1	CASSPYRASNEQFF
TRBV4-1	few	TRBJ2-2	CASSQDPLAGRTGELFF